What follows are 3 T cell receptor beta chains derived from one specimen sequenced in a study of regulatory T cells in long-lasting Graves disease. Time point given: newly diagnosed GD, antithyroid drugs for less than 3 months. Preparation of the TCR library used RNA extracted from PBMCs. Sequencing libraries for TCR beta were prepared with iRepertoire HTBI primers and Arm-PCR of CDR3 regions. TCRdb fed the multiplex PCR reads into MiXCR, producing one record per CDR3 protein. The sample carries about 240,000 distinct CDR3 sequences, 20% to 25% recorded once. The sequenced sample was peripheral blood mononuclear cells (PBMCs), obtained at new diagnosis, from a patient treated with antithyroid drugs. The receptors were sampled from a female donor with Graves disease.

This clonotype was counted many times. CDR3 coding DNA: TGTGCCAGCAGCCCCCTCGGGGGACTCAGCACAGATACGCAGTATTTT. Translation gives CASSPLGGLSTDTQYF. The rearrangement links TRBV9 to TRBJ2-3; TRBD2 is a possible D gene (6 bases). The germline CDR1 and CDR2 sequences are SGDLS and YYNGEE. Deletions cut 4 bases from V and 0 bases from J, with 15 bases between. The CDR3 runs to 16 residues. Full variable domain (rest looked up from reference TRBV9 and TRBJ2-3): DSGVTQTPKHLITATGQRVTLRCSPRSGDLSVYWYQQSLDQGLQFLIQYYNGEERAKGNILERFSAQQFPDLHSELNLSSLELGDSALYFCASSPLGGLSTDTQYFGPGTRLTVL.

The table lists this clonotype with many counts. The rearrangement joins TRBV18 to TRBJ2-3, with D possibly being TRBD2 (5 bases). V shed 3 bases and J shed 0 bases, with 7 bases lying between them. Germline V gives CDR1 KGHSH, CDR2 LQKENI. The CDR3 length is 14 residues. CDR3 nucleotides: TGTGCCAGCTCACCTTGGGAGAGCACAGATACGCAGTATTTT. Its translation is CASSPWESTDTQYF. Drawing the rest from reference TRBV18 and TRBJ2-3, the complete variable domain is NAGVMQNPRHLVRRRGQEARLRCSPMKGHSHVYWYRQLPEEGLKFMVYLQKENIIDESGMPKERFSAEFPKEGPSILRIQQVVRGDSAAYFCASSPWESTDTQYFGPGTRLTVL.

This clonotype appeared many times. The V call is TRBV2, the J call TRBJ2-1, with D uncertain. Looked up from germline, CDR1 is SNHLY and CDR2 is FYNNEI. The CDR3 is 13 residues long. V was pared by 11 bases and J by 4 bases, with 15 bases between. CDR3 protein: CAGEPPWYNEQFF. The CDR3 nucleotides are TGTGCCGGGGAACCTCCTTGGTACAATGAGCAGTTCTTC.